The clone carrying this T cell receptor beta chain was detected ten times or more. Its matching antigen is unknown. The treatment: skin biopsy from PPD injection site in Mantoux-positive individual. TCR cDNA received a 3' ligated oligonucleotide that carried a UMI. Individuals with a positive Mantoux test gave biopsies from PPD-injected skin. Cells were not sorted; total RNA input targeted roughly 1 to 1,100 ng. The germline V and J ends were trimmed by 0 bases and 6 bases, with 15 bases remaining between them. This CDR3 comprises 15 residues. Germline V gene data show CDR1 as DFQATT and CDR2 as SNEGSKA (reference sequence). This specimen comes from a study of naive and memory T cell subsets. The study, taken as a whole, reports: The RNA method is potentially sensitive to activation and differentiation changes.

Ligated cDNA underwent four rounds of PCR with nested alpha and beta constant region primers and SP2. Reverse transcription of blood and skin TCR RNA was primed at alpha and beta constant regions. Each CDR3 protein is one row after TCRdb ran MiXCR on the UMI-ligation and nested PCR reads. The table shows 30,000 to 35,000 distinct CDR3 sequences, with approximately 6.7% occurring only once. The source of this sequence is an adult in good health. This material consisted of skin, taken from a tuberculin skin test site. The chain links TRBV20-1 to TRBJ2-1; D may be TRBD2 (7 bases). The CDR3 reads CSARDVRGATNEQFF. The CDR3 nucleotides are TGCAGTGCTAGAGATGTCCGGGGGGCCACCAATGAGCAGTTCTTC.